This T cell receptor beta chain is drawn from a study of T cells expressing NK-cell markers. Germline values: CDR1 KGHDR, CDR2 SFDVKD. This CDR3 is built from 16 residues. For TCR beta, cDNA was produced by 5'RACE template switching with UMIs. Using the 5' RACE reads, TCRdb records one entry per CDR3 protein without DNA. The sample table includes a few hundred thousand distinct CDR3 sequences. The sequence derives from a man aged 18-70 years in good health. The chain employs TRBV24-1 and TRBJ2-1; TCRdb's assignment of TRBD1 cannot be checked, as there is no DNA. The specimen was blood T cells: a sorted CD56 or NKG2C T cell subset, CD4+ or CD8+ T cells, or bulk PBMC T cells (not recorded which). The chain's CDR3 is CATSDETGWPDNEQFF.